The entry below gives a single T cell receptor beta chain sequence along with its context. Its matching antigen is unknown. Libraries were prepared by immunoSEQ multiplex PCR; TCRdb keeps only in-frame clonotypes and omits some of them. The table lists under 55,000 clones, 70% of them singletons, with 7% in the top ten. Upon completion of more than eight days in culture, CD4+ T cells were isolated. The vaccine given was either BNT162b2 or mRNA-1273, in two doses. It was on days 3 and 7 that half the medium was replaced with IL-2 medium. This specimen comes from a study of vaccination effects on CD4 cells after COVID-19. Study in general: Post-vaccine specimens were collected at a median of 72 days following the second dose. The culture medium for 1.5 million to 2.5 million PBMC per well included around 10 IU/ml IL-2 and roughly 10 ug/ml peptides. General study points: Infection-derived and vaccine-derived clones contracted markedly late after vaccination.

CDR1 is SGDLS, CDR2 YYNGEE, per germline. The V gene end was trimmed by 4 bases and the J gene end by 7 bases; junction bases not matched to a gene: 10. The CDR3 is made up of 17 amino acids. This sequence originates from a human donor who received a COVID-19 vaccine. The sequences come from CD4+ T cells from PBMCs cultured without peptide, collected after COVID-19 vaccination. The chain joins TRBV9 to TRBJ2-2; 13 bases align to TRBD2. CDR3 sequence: CASSRGLAGAGFGELFF. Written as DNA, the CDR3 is TGTGCCAGCAGCAGAGGACTAGCGGGAGCTGGGTTCGGGGAGCTGTTTTTT. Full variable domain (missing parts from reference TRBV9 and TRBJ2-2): DSGVTQTPKHLITATGQRVTLRCSPRSGDLSVYWYQQSLDQGLQFLIQYYNGEERAKGNILERFSAQQFPDLHSELNLSSLELGDSALYFCASSRGLAGAGFGELFFGEGSRLTVL.